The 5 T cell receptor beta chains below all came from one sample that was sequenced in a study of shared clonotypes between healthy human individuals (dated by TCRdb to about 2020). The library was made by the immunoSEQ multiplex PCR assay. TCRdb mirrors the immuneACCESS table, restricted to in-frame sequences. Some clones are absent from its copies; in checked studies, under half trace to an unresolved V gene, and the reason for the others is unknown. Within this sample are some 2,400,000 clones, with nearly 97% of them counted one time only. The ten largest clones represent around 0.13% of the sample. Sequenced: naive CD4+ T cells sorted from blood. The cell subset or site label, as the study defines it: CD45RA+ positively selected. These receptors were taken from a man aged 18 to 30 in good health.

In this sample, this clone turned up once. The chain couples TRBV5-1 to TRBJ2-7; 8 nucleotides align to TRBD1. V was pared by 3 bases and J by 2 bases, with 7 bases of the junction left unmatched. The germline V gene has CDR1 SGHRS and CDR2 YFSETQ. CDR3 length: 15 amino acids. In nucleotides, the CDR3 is TGCGCCAGCAGCTGGTCGACAGGGGACCCCTACGAGCAGTACTTC. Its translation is CASSWSTGDPYEQYF.

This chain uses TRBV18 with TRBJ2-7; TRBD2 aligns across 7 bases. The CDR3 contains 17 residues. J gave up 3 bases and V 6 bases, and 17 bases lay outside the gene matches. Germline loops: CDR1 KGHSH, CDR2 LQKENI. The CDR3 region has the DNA TGTGCCAGCTCGCTACTACCGTTGGCTAGCGGAAACTACGAGCAGTACTTC. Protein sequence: CASSLLPLASGNYEQYF.

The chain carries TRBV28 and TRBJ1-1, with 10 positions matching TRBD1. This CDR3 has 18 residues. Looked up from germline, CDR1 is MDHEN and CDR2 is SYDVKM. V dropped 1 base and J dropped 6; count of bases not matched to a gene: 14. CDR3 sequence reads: CASSLFRTGGEGLAEAFF. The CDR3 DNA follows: TGTGCCAGCAGTTTATTCCGGACAGGGGGTGAGGGGTTGGCTGAAGCTTTCTTT.

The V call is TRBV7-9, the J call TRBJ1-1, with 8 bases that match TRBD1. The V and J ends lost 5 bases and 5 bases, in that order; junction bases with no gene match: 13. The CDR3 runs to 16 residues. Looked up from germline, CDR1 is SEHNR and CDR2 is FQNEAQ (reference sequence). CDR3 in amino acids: CASSPGQGGGRTEAFF. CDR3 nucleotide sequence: TGTGCCAGCAGCCCCGGACAGGGTGGGGGGAGGACTGAAGCTTTCTTT.

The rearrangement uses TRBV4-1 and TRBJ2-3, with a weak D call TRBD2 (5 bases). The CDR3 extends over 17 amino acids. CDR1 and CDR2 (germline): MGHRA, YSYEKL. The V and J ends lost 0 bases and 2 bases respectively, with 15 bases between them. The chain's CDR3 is CASSQEGSLSFTDTQYF. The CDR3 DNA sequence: TGCGCCAGCAGCCAAGAGGGGAGTCTCTCATTCACAGATACGCAGTATTTT.